This T cell receptor beta chain was sequenced for a study of T-cell memory formation after mild COVID-19. Looking at the study overall: TCR clustering was largely donor specific.

Study outcomes and limitations: Shrinking CD4+ clones were chiefly CM and EM; CD8+ ones were chiefly EMRA. Contracting clones from day 15 to 85 showed balanced CD4/CD8; later expanders favored CD4+.

Via MiXCR, TCRdb re-called the 5' RACE reads, giving one row per CDR3 protein. Here the sample spans approximately 260,000 distinct CDR3 sequences, around 16% being singletons. Worth noting for this clonotype: What it recognizes is unknown.

V was clipped by 7 bases and J by 0 bases, with 12 bases between them. The germline CDR1 and CDR2 sequences are MNHEY and SVGEGT. This CDR3 spans 15 amino acids. This TCR came from a man between 18 and 29 years old who had mild COVID-19 (a few samples of this study predate the infection). Cell type and time point are not known. The V and J genes are TRBV6-2 or TRBV6-3 and TRBJ2-2; possible D gene TRBD2, 5 bases. The sequencing input was PBMCs or a T cell subset sorted from them (not recorded which). The CDR3 nucleotides are TGTGCCAGCATTTGGGGAGCGGCGAACACCGGGGAGCTGTTTTTT. Encoded protein: CASIWGAANTGELFF.